This section outlines one TCR beta chain sequence together with its context. What it recognizes is unknown. The sample originates from a study of T cell responses to AZD1222 COVID-19 vaccine. This table comes from immunoSEQ multiplex PCR, and its TCRdb copy is limited to in-frame clones, with some not included. The profile shows around 70,000 clones, about 90% of them singletons. In germline, CDR1 is SGHRS, CDR2 YFSETQ. This CDR3 contains 14 residues. The V end was cut by 0 bases, the J end by 6 bases, with 13 bases between. Study-level points and caveats: There were mostly white British donors and more females than males, and clonal diversity was possibly underestimated.

The sequencing used peripheral blood, collected 28 days after the second AZD1222 dose. This TCR came from an adult who received the AZD1222 COVID-19 vaccine. The J gene is TRBJ2-7, the V gene TRBV5-1, with D possibly called TRBD1 or TRBD2 (5 bases each). The DNA of the CDR3 is TGCGCCAGCAGCTTGGAGGGAGCTGGGGGCGAGCAGTACTTC. Protein: CASSLEGAGGEQYF. The whole variable domain, filled in from reference TRBV5-1 and TRBJ2-7, reads KAGVTQTPRYLIKTRGQQVTLSCSPISGHRSVSWYQQTPGQGLQFLFEYFSETQRNKGNFPGRFSGRQFSNSRSEMNVSTLELGDSALYLCASSLEGAGGEQYFGPGTRLTVT.